This TCR beta chain was sequenced in a study of CXCR3-negative and CXCR3-positive naive CD8 T cells. Findings and limits, study-wide: The study found more hydrophobic TRB CDR3s in CXCR3-positive naive cells than in CXCR3-negative naive cells.

TRB cDNA libraries were made by UMI-labeled 5' RACE. After re-calling the 5' RACE reads, TCRdb lists one entry per CDR3 protein, DNA absent. The table for this sample gives over 150,000 distinct CDR3 sequences. Looked up from germline, CDR1 is MNHEY and CDR2 is SMNVEV (reference sequence). This CDR3 contains 15 residues. Concerning this clonotype itself: The antigen is not known.

The specimen was naive CXCR3+ CD8+ T cells from blood. Described subset: CD45RO-CCR7+CD27+CD95- naive CD8+ T cells expressing CXCR3 (TNR3+). The V call is TRBV27, the J call TRBJ2-7; without DNA, the TCRdb call of TRBD2 cannot be checked. The origin of this receptor is a human donor in good health. Some clones in this sample may be carry-over from other donors' samples. CDR3 in amino acids: CASSNYGTSPYEQYF.